This TCR beta chain was recorded in a study of PD-1 blockade in classical Hodgkin lymphoma. TCRdb's copy holds only in-frame clones and misses some; the assay was immunoSEQ multiplex PCR. The sample lists 20,000 to 25,000 clones, approximately 89% occurring once. This CDR3 comprises 13 residues. Trimming took 5 bases from V and 3 from J; bases not matched to a gene: 1. The germline V gene has CDR1 MNHEY and CDR2 SMNVEV (reference sequence). As for time point: newly diagnosed, previously untreated cHL patient sample. It was by magnetic negative selection that CD4+ T cells were purified from thawed PBMCs.

Sequenced material: CD4+ T cells from blood. The chain links TRBV27 to TRBJ2-7; 10 bases agree with TRBD1. The clonotype comes from a human donor with classical Hodgkin lymphoma. CDR3 residues: CASSGTGVYEQYF. CDR3 nucleotide sequence: TGTGCCAGCAGTGGGACAGGGGTCTACGAGCAGTACTTC.